These 16 T cell receptor beta chains share one sample of origin, sequenced in a study of CD8+ T cells in alopecia areata. As the sequencing template, cDNA was produced by extracting RNA and reverse transcribing it. Generated by immunoSEQ multiplex PCR, the TCRdb table keeps only in-frame clones and is missing some. The sample records 95,000 to 110,000 clones, less than 90% being singletons. The treatment was: oral pan-JAK inhibitor, 5-10 mg twice daily. The sample was CD8+ T cells sorted from blood, taken at week 24, from a patient treated with tofacitinib. These receptors originate from a human donor with alopecia areata.

The chain uses TRBV5-1 and TRBJ2-3; D perhaps matches TRBD2 (7 bases). Trimming pared 1 base from V and 2 bases from J, leaving 17 bases between. CDR3 size: 17 residues. The germline CDR1 and CDR2 sequences are SGHRS and YFSETQ. CDR3 protein: CASSLWQEGGPTDTQYF. In DNA, the CDR3 is TGCGCCAGCAGCTTGTGGCAAGAGGGGGGGCCCACAGATACGCAGTATTTT.

V is TRBV6-6 and J is TRBJ1-4; D call uncertain. Deletions cut 6 bases from V and 8 bases from J, with 22 bases between. Germline loops: CDR1 MNHNY, CDR2 SVGAGI (reference sequence). The CDR3 extends over 16 amino acids. The CDR3 DNA sequence: TGTGCCAGCAGGAGACATGGGAGTGATTTTCCGGAAAAACTGTTTTTT. It encodes CASRRHGSDFPEKLFF.

The chain recombines TRBV10-3 with TRBJ1-1; 7 bases are shared with TRBD1. V lost 6 bases, J lost 5 bases, and 12 bases stayed unmatched. The CDR3 length is 15 residues. Germline CDR1 and CDR2: ENHRY and SYGVKD. DNA of the CDR3: TGTGCCATCAGCATAAACAGGGGAGGGGGGACTGAAGCTTTCTTT. It codes for CAISINRGGGTEAFF.

The gene calls are TRBV9 and TRBJ2-5, with 7 bases that match TRBD1. Germline V gene lookup returns CDR1 SGDLS and CDR2 YYNGEE. This CDR3 is 15 amino acids long. With 0 bases clipped from V and 0 bases from J, the junction kept 2 bases outside the gene matches. CDR3 sequence reads: CASSVGDSHQETQYF. As DNA, the CDR3 is TGTGCCAGCAGCGTAGGGGACAGTCACCAAGAGACCCAGTACTTC.

CDR3 in DNA: TGCGCCAGTCGCCCCGTAGTCAGTAGCACTGAAGCTTTCTTT. It codes for CASRPVVSSTEAFF. The chain uses TRBV5-1 and TRBJ1-1; D is uncertain. Germline CDR1 and CDR2: SGHRS and YFSETQ. V lost 8 bases to trimming and J lost 4 bases, with 18 bases between them. CDR3 length equals 14 residues.

The rearrangement joins TRBV7-9 to TRBJ1-5, with 8 bases lining up with TRBD1. Trimming removed 1 base from V and 6 bases from J; junction bases left unmatched: 8. The CDR3 length is 16 residues. Germline CDR1 is SEHNR and CDR2 is FQNEAQ (reference sequence). The CDR3 bases are TGTGCCAGCAGCTTAGACGGTGGACAGGGTACTCAGCCCCAGCATTTT. Encoded protein: CASSLDGGQGTQPQHF.

By its share, this clone is medium-sized. The rearrangement joins TRBV6-6 to TRBJ2-1; a possible D gene is TRBD1 (6 bases). CDR1 is MNHNY, CDR2 SVGAGI, per germline (reference sequence). The CDR3 contains 15 residues. V was clipped by 6 bases and J by 0 bases, with 12 bases between them. Here the CDR3 reads CASSPGQNSYNEQFF. The CDR3 DNA reads TGTGCCAGCAGCCCGGGACAAAACTCCTACAATGAGCAGTTCTTC.

CDR3 sequence reads: CASSLAQGNTEAFF. CDR3 DNA: TGTGCCAGCAGCTTAGCCCAGGGGAACACTGAAGCTTTCTTT. The rearrangement links TRBV7-6 to TRBJ1-1; weak D call: TRBD1 (5 bases). The ends were cut back, 0 bases at V and 1 base at J, with 6 bases in the middle. The germline V gene has CDR1 SGHVS and CDR2 FNYEAQ. The CDR3 consists of 14 residues.

The gene calls are TRBV7-2 and TRBJ1-5; no definite D call. CDR3 length: 14 residues. In germline, CDR1 is SGHTA, CDR2 FQGNSA. V lost 1 base and J 5 bases, leaving 9 bases between the germline ends. The CDR3 sequence: CASSLVSWDQPQHF. DNA of the CDR3: TGTGCCAGCAGCTTAGTTTCTTGGGATCAGCCCCAGCATTTT.

This clone was seen just once. The V call is TRBV19, the J call TRBJ1-1, with D hard to call. Germline values: CDR1 LNHDA, CDR2 SQIVND (reference sequence). This CDR3 spans 14 amino acids. V was clipped by 2 bases and J by 4 bases, with 11 bases between them. The DNA of the CDR3 is TGTGCCAGTAGTATAACTACGTTTAGCACTGAAGCTTTCTTT. Translated, it gives CASSITTFSTEAFF.

In regard to this clone: Other nucleotide sequences from this sample produce the same CDR3. The gene calls are TRBV29-1 and TRBJ2-2; 11 nucleotides agree with TRBD1. There are 12 residues in the CDR3. The germline V gene encodes CDR1 SQVTM and CDR2 ANQGSEA. CDR3 sequence: CSGTGGTGELFF. The CDR3 region has the DNA TGCTCCGGGACAGGGGGGACCGGGGAGCTGTTTTTT.

V usage is TRBV7-8 and J usage is TRBJ2-6; the D is unclear. Deletions cut 0 bases from V and 0 bases from J, with 9 bases between. The CDR3 is 17 amino acids. CDR1 SGHVS and CDR2 FQNEAQ come from the germline V gene. In DNA form, the CDR3 reads TGTGCCAGCAGCTTAGCGGTCGGTAGCTCTGGGGCCAACGTCCTGACTTTC. The encoded protein is CASSLAVGSSGANVLTF.

V and J are TRBV25-1 and TRBJ2-1, with D possibly being TRBD2 (6 bases). Germline-derived CDR1 and CDR2 are MGHDK and SYGVNS. The CDR3 length is 15 residues. Trimming pared 1 base from V and 3 bases from J, leaving 10 bases between. CDR3 DNA: TGTGCCAGCAGTGAATTGTTGGGGGGCTACAATGAGCAGTTCTTC. As protein: CASSELLGGYNEQFF. Full variable domain (outside the CDR3, taken from reference TRBV25-1 and TRBJ2-1): EADIYQTPRYLVIGTGKKITLECSQTMGHDKMYWYQQDPGMELHLIHYSYGVNSTEKGDLSSESTVSRIRTEHFPLTLESARPSHTSQYLCASSELLGGYNEQFFGPGTRLTVL.

The V call is TRBV7-9, the J call TRBJ1-2, with no clear D. The ends were cut back, 1 base at V and 0 bases at J, with 9 bases in the middle. The length of the CDR3 is 15 residues. Per germline, CDR1 SEHNR and CDR2 FQNEAQ (reference sequence). This chain's CDR3 is CASSLGSLSNYGYTF. The CDR3 DNA sequence: TGTGCCAGCAGCTTAGGCAGCCTCTCTAACTATGGCTACACCTTC.

The CDR3 is CASSLGVISQETQYF. The DNA of the CDR3 is TGCGCCAGCAGCTTGGGGGTAATAAGCCAAGAGACCCAGTACTTC. V is TRBV5-1 and J is TRBJ2-5; D unresolved. V was clipped by 0 bases and J by 1 base, with 10 bases between them. This CDR3 region has 15 residues. Per germline, CDR1 SGHRS and CDR2 YFSETQ.

This clone was counted between two and nine times. The chain is built from TRBV7-9 and TRBJ2-3; TRBD1 matches at 9 bases. The CDR3 runs to 16 residues. The germline V gene has CDR1 SEHNR and CDR2 FQNEAQ (reference sequence). Trimming removed 5 bases from V and 1 base from J; junction bases left unmatched: 7. The CDR3: CASSPPWDRGTDTQYF. As DNA, the CDR3 is TGTGCCAGCAGCCCACCGTGGGACAGGGGCACAGATACGCAGTATTTT.